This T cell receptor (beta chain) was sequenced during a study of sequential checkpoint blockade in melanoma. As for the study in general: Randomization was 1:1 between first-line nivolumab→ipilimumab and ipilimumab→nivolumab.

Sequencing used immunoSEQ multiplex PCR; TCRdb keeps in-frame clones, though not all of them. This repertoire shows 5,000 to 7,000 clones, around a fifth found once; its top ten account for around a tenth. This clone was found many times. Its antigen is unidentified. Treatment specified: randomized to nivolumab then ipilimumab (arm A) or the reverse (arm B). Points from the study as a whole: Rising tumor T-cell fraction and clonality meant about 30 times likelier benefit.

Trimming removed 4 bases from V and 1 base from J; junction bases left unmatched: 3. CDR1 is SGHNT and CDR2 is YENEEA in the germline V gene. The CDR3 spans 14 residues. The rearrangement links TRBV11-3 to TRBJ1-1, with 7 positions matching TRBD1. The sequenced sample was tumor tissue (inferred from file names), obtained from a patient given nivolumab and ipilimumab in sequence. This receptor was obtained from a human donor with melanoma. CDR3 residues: CASSWGQRNTEAFF. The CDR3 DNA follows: TGTGCCAGCAGCTGGGGACAGAGGAACACTGAAGCTTTCTTT. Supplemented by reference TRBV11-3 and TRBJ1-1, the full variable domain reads EAGVVQSPRYKIIEKKQPVAFWCNPISGHNTLYWYLQNLGQGPELLIRYENEEAVDDSQLPKDRFSAERLKGVDSTLKIQPAELGDSAVYLCASSWGQRNTEAFFGQGTRLTVV.